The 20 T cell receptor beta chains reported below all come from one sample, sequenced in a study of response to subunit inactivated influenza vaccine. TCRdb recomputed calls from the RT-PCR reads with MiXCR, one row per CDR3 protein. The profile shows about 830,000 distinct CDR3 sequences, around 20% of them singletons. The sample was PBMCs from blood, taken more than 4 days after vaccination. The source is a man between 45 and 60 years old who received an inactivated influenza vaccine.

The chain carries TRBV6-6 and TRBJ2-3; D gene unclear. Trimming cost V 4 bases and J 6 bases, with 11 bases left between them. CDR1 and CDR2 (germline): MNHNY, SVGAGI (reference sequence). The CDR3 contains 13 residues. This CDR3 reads CASSSPRIDTQYF. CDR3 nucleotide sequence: TGTGCCAGCAGTTCGCCTCGGATTGATACGCAGTATTTT.

The CDR3 protein is CASSQDPGSGGNEQFF. For the CDR3, the DNA is TGTGCCAGCAGCCAAGATCCGGGTAGCGGGGGTAATGAGCAGTTCTTC. The chain carries TRBV4-2 and TRBJ2-1; TRBD2 agrees at 9 bases. This CDR3 has 16 amino acids. Unmatched junction bases numbered 7, after V lost 0 bases and J lost 7 bases. Per the germline V gene, CDR1 is LGHNA and CDR2 is YNFKEQ.

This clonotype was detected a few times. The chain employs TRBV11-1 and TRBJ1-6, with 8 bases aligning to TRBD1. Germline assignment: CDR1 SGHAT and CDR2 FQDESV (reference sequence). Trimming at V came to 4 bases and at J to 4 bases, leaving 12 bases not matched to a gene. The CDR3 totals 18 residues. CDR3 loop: CASSSWALGQEYNSPLHF. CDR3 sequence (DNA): TGTGCCAGCAGCTCATGGGCCTTGGGACAGGAATATAATTCACCCCTCCACTTT.

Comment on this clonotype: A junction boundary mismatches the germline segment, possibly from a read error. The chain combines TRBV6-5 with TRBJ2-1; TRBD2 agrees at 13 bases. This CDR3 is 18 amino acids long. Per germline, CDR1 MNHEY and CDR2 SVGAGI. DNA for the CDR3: TGTGCCATCAGTTCCTGGACTAGCGGGGGTTCAGTCAGGGGTGAGCAGTTCTTC. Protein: CAISSWTSGGSVRGEQFF.

The CDR3: CASSPGVAEVNTQYF. The CDR3 bases are TGTGCCAGCAGCCCAGGGGTAGCGGAAGTGAATACGCAGTATTTT. V gene TRBV7-2 combines with J gene TRBJ2-3; D tentatively fits TRBD1 or TRBD2 (6 bases each). Germline CDR1 SGHTA, CDR2 FQGNSA. The CDR3 length is 15 residues. V dropped 5 bases and J dropped 7 bases, with 19 bases sitting between them.

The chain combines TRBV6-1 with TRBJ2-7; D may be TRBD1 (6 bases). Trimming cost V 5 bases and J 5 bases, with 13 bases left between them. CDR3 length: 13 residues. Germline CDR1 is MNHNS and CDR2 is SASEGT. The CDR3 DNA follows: TGTGCCAGCAGTCGGAACAGGGTTCACGAGCAGTACTTC. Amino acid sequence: CASSRNRVHEQYF.

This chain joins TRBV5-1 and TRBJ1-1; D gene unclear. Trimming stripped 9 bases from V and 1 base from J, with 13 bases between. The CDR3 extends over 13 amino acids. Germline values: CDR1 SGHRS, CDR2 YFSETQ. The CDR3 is CATSISTNTEAFF. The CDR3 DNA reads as TGCGCCACCTCGATCTCTACGAACACTGAAGCTTTCTTT.

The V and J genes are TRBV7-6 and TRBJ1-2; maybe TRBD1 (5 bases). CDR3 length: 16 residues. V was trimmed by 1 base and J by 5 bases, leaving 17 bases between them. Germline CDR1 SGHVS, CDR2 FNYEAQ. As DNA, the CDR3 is TGTGCCAGCAGCTTAGGTGTATGGCAGGGCGGATATGGCTACACCTTC. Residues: CASSLGVWQGGYGYTF.

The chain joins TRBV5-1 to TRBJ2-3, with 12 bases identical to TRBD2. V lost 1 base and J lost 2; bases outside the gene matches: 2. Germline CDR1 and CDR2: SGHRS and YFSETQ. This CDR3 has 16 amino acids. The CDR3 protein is CASSLTSGGTTDTQYF. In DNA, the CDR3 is TGCGCCAGCAGCTTGACTAGCGGGGGGACCACAGATACGCAGTATTTT.

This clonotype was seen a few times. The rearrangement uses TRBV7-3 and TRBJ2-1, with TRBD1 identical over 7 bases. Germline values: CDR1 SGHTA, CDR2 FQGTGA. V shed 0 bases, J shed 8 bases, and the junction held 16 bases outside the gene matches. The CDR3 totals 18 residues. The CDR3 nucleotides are TGTGCCAGCAGCTTAACCCCATTCCCCGCCGGGGACAGAGATGAGCAGTTCTTC. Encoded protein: CASSLTPFPAGDRDEQFF.

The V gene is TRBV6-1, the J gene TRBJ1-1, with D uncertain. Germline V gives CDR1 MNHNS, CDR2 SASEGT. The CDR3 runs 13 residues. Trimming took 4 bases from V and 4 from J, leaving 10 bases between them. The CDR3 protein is CASSGPKGTEAFF. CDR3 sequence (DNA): TGTGCCAGCAGTGGGCCAAAGGGCACTGAAGCTTTCTTT.

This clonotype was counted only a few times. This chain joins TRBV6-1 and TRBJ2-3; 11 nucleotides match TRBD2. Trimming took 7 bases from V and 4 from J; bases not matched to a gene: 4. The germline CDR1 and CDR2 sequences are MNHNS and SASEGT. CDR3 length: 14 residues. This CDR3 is CASKQLAGADTQYF. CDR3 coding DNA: TGTGCCAGCAAGCAACTAGCGGGAGCAGATACGCAGTATTTT.

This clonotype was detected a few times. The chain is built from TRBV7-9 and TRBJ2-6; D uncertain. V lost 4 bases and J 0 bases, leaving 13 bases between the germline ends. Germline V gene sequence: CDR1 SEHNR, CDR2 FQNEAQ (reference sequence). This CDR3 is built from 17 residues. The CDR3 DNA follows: TGTGCCAGCAGCTACTCTGGACGCTTCTCTGGGGCCAACGTCCTGACTTTC. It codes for CASSYSGRFSGANVLTF.

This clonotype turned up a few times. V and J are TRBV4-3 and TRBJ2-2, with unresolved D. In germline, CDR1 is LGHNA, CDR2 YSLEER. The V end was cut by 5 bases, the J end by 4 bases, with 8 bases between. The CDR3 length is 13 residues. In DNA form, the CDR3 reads TGCGCCAGCAGCTTCCAGTCCACCGGGGAGCTGTTTTTT. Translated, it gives CASSFQSTGELFF.

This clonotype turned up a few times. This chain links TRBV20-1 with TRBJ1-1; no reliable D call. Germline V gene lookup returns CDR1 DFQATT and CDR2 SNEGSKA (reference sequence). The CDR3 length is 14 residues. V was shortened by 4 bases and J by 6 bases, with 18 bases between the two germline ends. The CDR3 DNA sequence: TGCAGTGCTAAAGTCTCGGGTCGGAAAGCTGAAGCTTTCTTT. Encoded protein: CSAKVSGRKAEAFF.

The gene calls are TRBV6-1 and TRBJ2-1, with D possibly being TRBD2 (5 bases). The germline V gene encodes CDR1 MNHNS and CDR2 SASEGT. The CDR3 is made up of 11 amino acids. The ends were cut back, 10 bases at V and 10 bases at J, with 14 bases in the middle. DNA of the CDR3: TGTGCCACCCAGGATAGGGAGGAGCAGTTCTTC. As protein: CATQDREEQFF.

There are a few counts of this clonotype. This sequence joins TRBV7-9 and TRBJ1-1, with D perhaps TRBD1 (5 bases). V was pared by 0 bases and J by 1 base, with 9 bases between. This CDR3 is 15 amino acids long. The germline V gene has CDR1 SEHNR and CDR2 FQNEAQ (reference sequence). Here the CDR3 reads CASSLATGRNTEAFF. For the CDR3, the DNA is TGTGCCAGCAGCTTAGCCACAGGAAGGAACACTGAAGCTTTCTTT.

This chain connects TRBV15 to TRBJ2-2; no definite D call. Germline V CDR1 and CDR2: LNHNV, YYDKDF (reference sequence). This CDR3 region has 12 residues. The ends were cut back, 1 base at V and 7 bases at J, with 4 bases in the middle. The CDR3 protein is CATSRAGGELFF. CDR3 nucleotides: TGTGCCACCAGCAGAGCCGGCGGGGAGCTGTTTTTT.

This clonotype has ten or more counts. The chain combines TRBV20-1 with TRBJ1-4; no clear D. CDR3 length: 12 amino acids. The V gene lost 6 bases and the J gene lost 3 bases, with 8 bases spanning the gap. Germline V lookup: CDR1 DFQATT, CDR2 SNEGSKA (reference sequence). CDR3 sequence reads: CSASRPNEKLFF. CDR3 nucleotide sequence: TGCAGTGCCTCCCGACCTAATGAAAAACTGTTTTTT.

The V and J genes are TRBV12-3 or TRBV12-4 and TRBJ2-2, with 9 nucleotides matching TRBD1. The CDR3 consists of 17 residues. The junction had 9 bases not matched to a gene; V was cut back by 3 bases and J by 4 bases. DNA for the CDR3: TGTGCCAGCAGTTTCCAACTGACAGGGGGGCTCACCGGGGAGCTGTTTTTT. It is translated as CASSFQLTGGLTGELFF.